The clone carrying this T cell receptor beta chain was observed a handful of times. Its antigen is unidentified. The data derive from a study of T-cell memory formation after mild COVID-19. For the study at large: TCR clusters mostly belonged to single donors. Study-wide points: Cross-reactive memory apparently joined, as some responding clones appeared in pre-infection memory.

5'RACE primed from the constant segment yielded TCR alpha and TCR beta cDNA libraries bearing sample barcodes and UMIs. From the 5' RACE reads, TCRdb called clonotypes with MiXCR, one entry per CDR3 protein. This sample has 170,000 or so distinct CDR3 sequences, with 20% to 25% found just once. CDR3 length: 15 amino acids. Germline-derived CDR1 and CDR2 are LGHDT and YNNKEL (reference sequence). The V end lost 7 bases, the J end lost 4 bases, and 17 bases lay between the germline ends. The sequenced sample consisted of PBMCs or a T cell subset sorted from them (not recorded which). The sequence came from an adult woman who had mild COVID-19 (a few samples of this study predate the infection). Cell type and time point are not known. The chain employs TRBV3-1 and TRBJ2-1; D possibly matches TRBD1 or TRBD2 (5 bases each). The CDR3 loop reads CASTRDGHGYNEQFF. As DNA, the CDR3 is TGTGCCAGCACCAGGGACGGCCACGGGTACAATGAGCAGTTCTTC.